These T cell receptor beta chains were read from a single sample in a study of post-analysis software for immune sequencing data. TCRdb reprocessed the PCR reads with MiXCR, giving one entry per CDR3 protein. The sample contains about 560,000 distinct CDR3 sequences, 44% of which appear only once. Specimen: blood. The receptors stem from a girl aged 5-17 years with multiple sclerosis. Each CDR3 is given with its conserved first and last residue. Each record gives: J gene, D gene, V gene, clone size, CDR3 DNA, CDR3 protein. The D gene is left open where the match is weak. For some rows the clone size is stated as once, few or many, or as a class when expanded; others skip it.

j_gene: TRBJ2-1; d_gene: -; v_gene: TRBV20-1; abundance: -; CDR3nt: TGCAGTGCCCCCCGTGACCGGGGCGTATACAATGAGCAGTTCTTC; CDR3aa: CSAPRDRGVYNEQFF
j_gene: TRBJ2-1; d_gene: TRBD2; v_gene: TRBV5-1; abundance: -; CDR3nt: TGCGCCAGCAGCCTACGGGGACTAGCGGGGTTGGACAATGAGCAGTTCTTC; CDR3aa: CASSLRGLAGLDNEQFF
j_gene: TRBJ2-4; d_gene: -; v_gene: TRBV19; abundance: once; CDR3nt: TGTGCCAGTAGTCCCGGGACTTATGGAAACATTCAGTACTTC; CDR3aa: CASSPGTYGNIQYF
j_gene: TRBJ1-2; d_gene: -; v_gene: TRBV12-3/TRBV12-4; abundance: once; CDR3nt: TGTGCCAGCAGGCCTACTAACTATGGCTACACCTTC; CDR3aa: CASRPTNYGYTF
j_gene: TRBJ2-1; d_gene: TRBD2; v_gene: TRBV29-1; abundance: few; CDR3nt: TGCAGCGTTGTCCCCTTTACTAGCGGCCACTCCTACAATGAGCAGTTCTTC; CDR3aa: CSVVPFTSGHSYNEQFF
j_gene: TRBJ1-1; d_gene: -; v_gene: TRBV7-9; abundance: -; CDR3nt: TGTGCCAGCATCAAGGGGACTGAAGCTTTCTTT; CDR3aa: CASIKGTEAFF
j_gene: TRBJ1-2; d_gene: -; v_gene: TRBV29-1; abundance: -; CDR3nt: TGCAGCGTTGAAAGTAACTATGGCTACACCTTC; CDR3aa: CSVESNYGYTF
j_gene: TRBJ2-1; d_gene: -; v_gene: TRBV7-9; abundance: -; CDR3nt: TGCGCCAGCAGCTTGGGTAGTGGGTACAATGAGCAGTTCTTC; CDR3aa: CASSLGSGYNEQFF
j_gene: TRBJ2-7; d_gene: -; v_gene: TRBV28; abundance: -; CDR3nt: TGTGCCAGCAGTCAAGCGCTGGGCTACGAGCAGTACTTC; CDR3aa: CASSQALGYEQYF
j_gene: TRBJ2-5; d_gene: -; v_gene: TRBV5-5; abundance: few; CDR3nt: TGTGCCAGCAGCCTCGTGGACCGGTCTGAGACCCAGTACTTC; CDR3aa: CASSLVDRSETQYF
j_gene: TRBJ2-1; d_gene: TRBD2; v_gene: TRBV20-1; abundance: -; CDR3nt: TGCAGTGCTAGAGTAAAACCGGGACTAGCGGCAGGGAATGAGCAGTTCTTC; CDR3aa: CSARVKPGLAAGNEQFF
j_gene: TRBJ2-7; d_gene: -; v_gene: TRBV7-8; abundance: -; CDR3nt: TGTGCCAGCAGCCCGGGGAGAATTTTAGACGAGCAGTACTTC; CDR3aa: CASSPGRILDEQYF
j_gene: TRBJ2-1; d_gene: TRBD2; v_gene: TRBV27; abundance: -; CDR3nt: TGTGCCAGCAGGAGCGGGGGGTTAGGTAGGAATGAGCAGTTCTTC; CDR3aa: CASRSGGLGRNEQFF
j_gene: TRBJ2-1; d_gene: -; v_gene: TRBV18; abundance: -; CDR3nt: TGTGCCAGCTCACCGTTACCAACAATCTACAATGAGCAGTTCTTC; CDR3aa: CASSPLPTIYNEQFF
j_gene: TRBJ1-2; d_gene: -; v_gene: TRBV10-3; abundance: -; CDR3nt: TGTGCCATCAGTGACTCGGATGAGGGCTACACCTTC; CDR3aa: CAISDSDEGYTF